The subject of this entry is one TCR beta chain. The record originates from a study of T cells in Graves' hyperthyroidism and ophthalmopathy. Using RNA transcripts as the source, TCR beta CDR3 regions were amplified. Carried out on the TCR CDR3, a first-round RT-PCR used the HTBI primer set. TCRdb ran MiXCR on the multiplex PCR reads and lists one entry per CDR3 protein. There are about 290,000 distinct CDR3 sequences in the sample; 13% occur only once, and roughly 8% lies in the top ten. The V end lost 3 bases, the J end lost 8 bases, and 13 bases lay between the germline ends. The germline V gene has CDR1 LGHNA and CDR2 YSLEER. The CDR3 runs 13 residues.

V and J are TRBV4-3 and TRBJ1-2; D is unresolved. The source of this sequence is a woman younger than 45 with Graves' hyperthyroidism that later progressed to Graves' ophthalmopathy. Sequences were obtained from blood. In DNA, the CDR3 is TGCGCCAGCAGCCAGGGAGTGACCCAAGGCTACACCTTC. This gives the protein CASSQGVTQGYTF.